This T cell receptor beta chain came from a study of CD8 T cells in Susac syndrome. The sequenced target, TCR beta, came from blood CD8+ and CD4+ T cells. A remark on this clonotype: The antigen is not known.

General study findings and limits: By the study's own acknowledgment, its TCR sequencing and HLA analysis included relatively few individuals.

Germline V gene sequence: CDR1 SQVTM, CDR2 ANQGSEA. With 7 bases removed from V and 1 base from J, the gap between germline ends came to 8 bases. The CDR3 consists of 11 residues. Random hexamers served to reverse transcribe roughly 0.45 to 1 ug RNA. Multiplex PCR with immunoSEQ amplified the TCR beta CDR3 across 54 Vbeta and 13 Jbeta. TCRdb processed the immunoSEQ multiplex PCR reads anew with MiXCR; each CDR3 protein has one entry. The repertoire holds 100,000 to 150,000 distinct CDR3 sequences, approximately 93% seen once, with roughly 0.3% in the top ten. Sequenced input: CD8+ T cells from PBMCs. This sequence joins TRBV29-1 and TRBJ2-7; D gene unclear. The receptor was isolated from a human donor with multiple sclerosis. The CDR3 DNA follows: TGCAGCGCGGTTGGGTCCTACGAGCAGTACTTC. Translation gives CSAVGSYEQYF.